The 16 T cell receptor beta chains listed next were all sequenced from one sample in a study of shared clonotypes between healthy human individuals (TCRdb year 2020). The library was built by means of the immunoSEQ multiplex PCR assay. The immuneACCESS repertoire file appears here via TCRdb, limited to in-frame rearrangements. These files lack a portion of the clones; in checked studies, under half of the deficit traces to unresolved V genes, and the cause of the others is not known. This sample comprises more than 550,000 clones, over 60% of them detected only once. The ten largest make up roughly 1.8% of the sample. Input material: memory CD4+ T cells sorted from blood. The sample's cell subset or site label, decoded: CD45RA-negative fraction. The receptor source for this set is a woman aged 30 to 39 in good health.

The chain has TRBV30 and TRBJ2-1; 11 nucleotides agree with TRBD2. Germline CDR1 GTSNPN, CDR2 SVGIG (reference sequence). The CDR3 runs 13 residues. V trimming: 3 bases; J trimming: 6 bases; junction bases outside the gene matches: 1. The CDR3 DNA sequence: TGTGCCTGGAGAACTAGCGGGAGCAATGAGCAGTTCTTC. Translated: CAWRTSGSNEQFF.

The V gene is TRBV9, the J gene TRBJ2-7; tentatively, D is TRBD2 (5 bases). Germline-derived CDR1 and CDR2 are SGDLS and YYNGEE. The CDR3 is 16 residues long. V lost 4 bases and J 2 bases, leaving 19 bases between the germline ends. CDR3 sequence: CASSPSAAATTYEQYF. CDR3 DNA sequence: TGTGCCAGCAGCCCTAGTGCAGCGGCAACAACCTACGAGCAGTACTTC.

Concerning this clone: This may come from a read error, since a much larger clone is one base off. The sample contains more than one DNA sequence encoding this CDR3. The CDR3, as DNA: TGTGCCAGCAGCTTGGACACCCTTAGCAATCAGCCCCAGCATTTT. Protein product: CASSLDTLSNQPQHF. The chain is built from TRBV7-2 and TRBJ1-5, with a possible D match to TRBD1 (5 bases). Germline V gene sequence: CDR1 SGHTA, CDR2 FQGNSA. Trimming shortened V by 3 bases and J by 0 bases, and 9 bases separated the two germline ends. CDR3 size: 15 residues. The variable domain in full, completed from reference TRBV7-2 and TRBJ1-5, reads GAGVSQSPSNKVTEKGKDVELRCDPISGHTALYWYRQSLGQGLEFLIYFQGNSAPDKSGLPSDRFSAERTGGSVSTLTIQRTQQEDSAVYLCASSLDTLSNQPQHFGDGTRLSIL.

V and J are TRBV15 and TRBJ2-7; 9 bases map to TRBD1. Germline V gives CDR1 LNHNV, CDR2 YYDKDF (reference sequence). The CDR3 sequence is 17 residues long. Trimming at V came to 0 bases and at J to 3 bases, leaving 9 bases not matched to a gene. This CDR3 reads CATSRDRGETGGYEQYF. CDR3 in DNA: TGTGCCACCAGCAGAGATCGTGGGGAGACAGGGGGCTACGAGCAGTACTTC. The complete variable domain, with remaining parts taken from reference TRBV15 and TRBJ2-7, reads DAMVIQNPRYQVTQFGKPVTLSCSQTLNHNVMYWYQQKSSQAPKLLFHYYDKDFNNEADTPDNFQSRRPNTSFCFLDIRSPGLGDTAMYLCATSRDRGETGGYEQYFGPGTRLTVT.

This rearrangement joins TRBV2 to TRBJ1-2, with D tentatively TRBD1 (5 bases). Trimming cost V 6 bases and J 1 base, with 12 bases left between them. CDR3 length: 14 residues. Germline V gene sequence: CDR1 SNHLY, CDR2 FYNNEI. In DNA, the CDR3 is TGTGCCAGCAGGGAGACAGACCTTAACTATGGCTACACCTTC. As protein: CASRETDLNYGYTF.

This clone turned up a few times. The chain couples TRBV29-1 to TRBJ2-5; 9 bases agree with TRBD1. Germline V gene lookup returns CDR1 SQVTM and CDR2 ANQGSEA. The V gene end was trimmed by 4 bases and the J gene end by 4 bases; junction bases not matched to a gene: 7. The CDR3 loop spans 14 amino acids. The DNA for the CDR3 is TGCAGCGTTGGCATGCACAGGGGGCCAGAGACCCAGTACTTC. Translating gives CSVGMHRGPETQYF.

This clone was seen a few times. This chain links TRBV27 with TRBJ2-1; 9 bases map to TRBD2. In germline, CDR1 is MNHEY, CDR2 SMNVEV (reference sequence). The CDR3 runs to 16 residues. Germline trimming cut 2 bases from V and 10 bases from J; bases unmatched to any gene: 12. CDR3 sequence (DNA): TGTGCCAGCAGTTTAAATCGCGGGAGGGCCTCGGGGGAGCAGTTCTTC. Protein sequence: CASSLNRGRASGEQFF.

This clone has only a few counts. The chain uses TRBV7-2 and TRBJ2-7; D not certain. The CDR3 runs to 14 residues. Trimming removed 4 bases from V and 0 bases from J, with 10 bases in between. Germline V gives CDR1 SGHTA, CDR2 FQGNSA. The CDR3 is CASSSYLSSYEQYF. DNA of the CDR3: TGTGCCAGCAGCTCTTATCTTTCCTCCTACGAGCAGTACTTC.

The DNA for the CDR3 is TGTGCTAGTGGGACAGGGTTATACGAGCAGTACTTC. Translation: CASGTGLYEQYF. The rearrangement joins TRBV12-5 to TRBJ2-7; 7 bases align to TRBD1. Germline V CDR1 and CDR2: LGHNT, FRNRAP. This CDR3 contains 12 residues. Germline trimming cut 6 bases from V and 4 bases from J; bases unmatched to any gene: 3.

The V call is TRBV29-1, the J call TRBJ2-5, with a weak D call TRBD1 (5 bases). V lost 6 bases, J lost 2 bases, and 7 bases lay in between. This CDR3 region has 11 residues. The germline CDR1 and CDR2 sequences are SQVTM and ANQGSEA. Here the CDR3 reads CSVREQETQYF. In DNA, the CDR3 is TGCAGCGTCAGGGAACAAGAGACCCAGTACTTC.

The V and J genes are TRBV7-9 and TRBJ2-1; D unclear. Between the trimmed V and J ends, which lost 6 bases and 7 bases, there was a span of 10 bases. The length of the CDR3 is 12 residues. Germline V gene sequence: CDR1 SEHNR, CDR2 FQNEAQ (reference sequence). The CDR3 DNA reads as TGTGCCAGCAGTTTCGAGTGGAATGAGCAGTTCTTC. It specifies CASSFEWNEQFF.

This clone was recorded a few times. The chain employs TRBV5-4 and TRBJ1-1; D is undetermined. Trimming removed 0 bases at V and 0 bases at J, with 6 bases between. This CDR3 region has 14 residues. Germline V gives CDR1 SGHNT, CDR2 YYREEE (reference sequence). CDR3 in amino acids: CASSLGGMNTEAFF. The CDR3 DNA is TGTGCCAGCAGCTTGGGTGGGATGAACACTGAAGCTTTCTTT.

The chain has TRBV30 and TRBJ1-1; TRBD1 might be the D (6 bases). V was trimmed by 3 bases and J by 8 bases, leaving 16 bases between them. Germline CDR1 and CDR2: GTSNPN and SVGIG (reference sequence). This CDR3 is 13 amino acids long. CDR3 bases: TGTGCCTGGAGACGGGACAAAGTCGCGGAAGCTTTCTTT. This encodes CAWRRDKVAEAFF. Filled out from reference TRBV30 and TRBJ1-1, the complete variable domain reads SQTIHQWPATLVQPVGSPLSLECTVEGTSNPNLYWYRQAAGRGLQLLFYSVGIGQISSEVPQNLSASRPQDRQFILSSKKLLLSDSGFYLCAWRRDKVAEAFFGQGTRLTVV.

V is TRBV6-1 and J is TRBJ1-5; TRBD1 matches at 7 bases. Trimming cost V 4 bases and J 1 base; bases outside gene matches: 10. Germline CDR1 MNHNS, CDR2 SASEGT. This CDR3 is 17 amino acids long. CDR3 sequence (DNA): TGTGCCAGCAGTGGAGTCTCGACAGGGACGAGCAATCAGCCCCAGCATTTT. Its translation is CASSGVSTGTSNQPQHF.

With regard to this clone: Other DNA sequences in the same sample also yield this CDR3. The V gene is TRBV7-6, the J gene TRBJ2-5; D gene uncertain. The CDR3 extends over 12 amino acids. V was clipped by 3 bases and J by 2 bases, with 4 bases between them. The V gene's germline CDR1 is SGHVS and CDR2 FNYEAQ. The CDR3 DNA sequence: TGTGCCAGCAGCTTTCCGCAAGAGACCCAGTACTTC. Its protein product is CASSFPQETQYF. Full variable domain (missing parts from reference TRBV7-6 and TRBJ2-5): GAGVSQSPRYKVTKRGQDVALRCDPISGHVSLYWYRQALGQGPEFLTYFNYEAQQDKSGLPNDRFSAERPEGSISTLTIQRTEQRDSAMYRCASSFPQETQYFGPGTRLLVL.

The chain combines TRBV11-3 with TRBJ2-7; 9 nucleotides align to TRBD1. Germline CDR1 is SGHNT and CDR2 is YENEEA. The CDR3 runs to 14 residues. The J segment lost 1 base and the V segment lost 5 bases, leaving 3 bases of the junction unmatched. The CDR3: CASSPGTGSYEQYF. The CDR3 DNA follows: TGTGCCAGCAGCCCCGGGACAGGGTCCTACGAGCAGTACTTC.